The sequence of this T cell receptor beta chain was determined in a study of cytomegalovirus exposure and HLA in healthy donors (dated by TCRdb to about 2017). Regarding the complete study: An earlier analysis of approximately 640 of the donors reported approximately 270 Gb of sequence data and 120 million or so unique TCR beta sequences from some 180 million T cells. The aim of the study was to test whether cataloging public T cell receptors could identify signatures of past pathogen exposure. Rather than using new phenotypic data, the later analysis identified candidate immune exposures from TCR beta sequences and from how often those sequences occurred across donors. In an earlier analysis of 587 of the donors, high-throughput TCR beta sequencing was used to judge whether each TCR beta V gene segment behaved as functional or pseudogenic. Donor age, sex, ethnicity and CMV serostatus were compiled alongside the repertoire data. An early release covering about 600 HLA-typed donors comprised approximately 290 gigabases of sequencing data and around 80 million unique TCR sequences. The number of donors typed differed by locus, with roughly 629-640 for A, B, C, DRB1 and DQB1, 522 for DQA1, approximately 580 for DPA1, and 472 for DPB1. A later analysis re-analyzed previously published TCR beta repertoires from 500 to 700 donors and added high-resolution HLA genotyping to study TCR occurrence patterns. Genome-wide SNP genotypes for about 60% of the roughly 670 donors were used in a later genetic analysis, which treated that subset as a discovery cohort. Among the roughly 430 genotyped donors, approximately 82% belonged to the genetic ancestry cluster associated with self-reported Caucasian donors. A handful of DR-DQ haplotypes were handled as single units for association and clustering because linkage in the cohort was strong. Every repertoire in the discovery cohort had been generated on one and the same sequencing platform. The study profiled the T cell repertoires of hundreds of subjects by immunosequencing and related them to cytomegalovirus serostatus. Among about 410 genotyped donors of the cohort, an average of roughly 230,000 unique TCR beta nucleotide sequences was sequenced per donor, of which roughly 17% were non-productive. HLA typing covered class I and class II loci at four-digit resolution. A separate validation cohort of some 130 different subjects was used in addition to the roughly 700-subject first cohort. High-throughput TCR immunosequencing, statistical association of individual TCRs with disease status, and machine learning were combined to predict cytomegalovirus infection status. Summary of the overall study and its limitations: A further reported finding was that TCR beta sequences accurately predicted the HLA-A and HLA-B alleles for most subjects in the first cohort. In vitro tests confirmed that a few of the cytomegalovirus-associated TCR beta chains recognize cytomegalovirus antigens. Compared with the approximately 710-donor mean, donors in an Asian-associated ancestry cluster had fewer N-insertions in productive TCRs, according to a later genetic analysis. Broadly in line with IMGT annotations, most TCR beta V segments showed up in productive rearrangements about 87% or about 30% of the time in an earlier analysis of about 500 of the donors. Some IMGT-functional V segments, including TRBV6-2 and TRBV6-3, could not be told apart with the 87-base-pair reads, so those segments were excluded. CMV serostatus was the only immune exposure information available for the cohort. Correlated functional status among segregating V segments might be attributable to linkage disequilibrium, but an unknown experimental factor could not be ruled out. At a false discovery rate of 0.05, a later analysis linked 16,951 TCR beta sequences to specific HLA alleles. A later analysis found that most CMV-associated TCR beta chains appeared HLA-restricted, with HLA associations seemingly driven largely by CMV exposure. Because counts were too low, roughly 16 rarely observed V segments, including chromosome 9 orphons, were excluded from the earlier analysis of fewer than 650 of the donors. A cluster of highly shared sequence variants was judged likely to be a technical artifact of the sequencing pipeline. Sequencing depth was assumed to be roughly uniform across donors in the presence/absence analyses, though that assumption may not hold. In a later analysis, the rate of TCR association differed among HLA loci, with DRB1 alleles having the most associated TCRs and HLA-C alleles having the fewest. The authors suggested that the approach could potentially be extended to other disease states and immunological phenotypes. While some public TCRs were present in many individuals, most TCR sequences turned up only very rarely across donors. The study gave a list of some 150 TCR beta chains associated with cytomegalovirus. Strong co-occurrence of HLA alleles, especially DR and DQ, made assigning TCR associations to individual alleles difficult. In both the original and validation cohorts, the classifier was reported to diagnose cytomegalovirus status with high specificity and sensitivity. According to a later analysis, parvovirus B19, influenza, CMV and Epstein-Barr virus appeared linked to several top co-occurrence clusters. Because HLA typing was missing for some donors at each locus, association tests included only the typed subset. Only TCR beta chains were sequenced in this cohort, and the absence of alpha or paired-chain data limited detectable features. In a later genetic analysis, a missense DCLRE1C variant was associated with V-gene and J-gene trimming of TCR beta chains, and the association was replicated in an independent cohort. A later analysis found that HLA-associated TCR beta chains were more clonally expanded and had lower generation probabilities than equally common non-associated chains.

The CDR3 runs 14 residues from the cysteine to the phenylalanine. Only the CDR3 DNA stays, 42 bases, in frame from base 1. Deletion took 8 bases off V and 4 bases off J, with a span of 15 bases between the germline ends. In the germline V gene, CDR1 corresponds to SNHLY and CDR2 to FYNNEI. In total, 630 or so healthy bone marrow donors made up the cohort. All cohort members were sampled while nominally healthy, although unrecorded immune exposures were likely present. The donor was CMV seronegative and belonged to the group of under 400 seronegative cohort members. Every donor gave a peripheral blood sample, and the peripheral blood mononuclear cells from that sample were used for TCR beta sequencing. The Qiagen DNeasy Blood Extraction Kit was used to extract genomic DNA from the blood cell samples. The protocol used for the library was the immunoSEQ multiplex PCR assay. The multiplex PCR relied on a mix of 60 forward primers for TCR Vbeta segments and 13 reverse primers for TCR Jbeta segments. A multiplex PCR assay on genomic DNA amplified the CDR3 region of rearranged TCR beta genes. The amplified TCR beta libraries were sequenced on the Illumina HiSeq System as 87-base-pair reads. The authors' analysis ran thus. A later analysis tallied around 82 million unique TCR beta chains across the 650 to 750 repertoires, and about 12 million of those chains were shared by two or more donors. A nearest-neighbor algorithm error-corrected the raw reads and collapsed the reads into unique sequences, merging closely related sequences to remove PCR and sequencing errors. V, D and J gene segments were assigned by aligning CDR3 sequences to IMGT reference sequences. For a sequence to be retained, at least a six-nucleotide match to both a V gene segment and a J gene segment was required. Rearrangements were called productive when the CDR3 lacked stop codons and stayed in frame with V and J; all others were non-productive. CDR3 was defined according to IMGT convention as the region running from the second conserved V-encoded cysteine to the conserved J-encoded phenylalanine. In an earlier analysis of around 570 of the donors, sequences lacking an unambiguous match to a single V gene segment were excluded. An earlier analysis of 450 to 650 of the donors called V segments functional above 56.7% productive rearrangements and segregating when the between-donor standard deviation exceeded 5%. To diagnose cytomegalovirus status from the catalog of TCR beta chain sequences, a statistical classification framework was built. In a later analysis, V and J genes were assigned by comparing TCR nucleotide sequences against IMGT/GENE-DB human TR gene sequences. Using the TCRdist pipeline, a later analysis assigned CDR3 sequences along with most-parsimonious VDJ recombination scenarios. A later analysis defined each TCR beta chain by its CDR3 amino acid sequence plus V-gene family, and excluded reads lacking a unique V-gene family. To address suspected cross-contamination and a sequencing artifact, a later analysis removed roughly 580 highly shared, low-generation-probability nucleotide sequences. A later analysis calculated a clonal expansion index for each public chain from normalized within-repertoire ranks of inferred template counts. In a later analysis, generation probabilities were computed using a VDJ recombination model fitted to out-of-frame rearrangements, and the results were checked against IGoR. In a later analysis, TCR-TCR, TCR-HLA and TCR-CMV co-occurrence was scored with hypergeometric tests, and a repertoire-size bias correction was applied to TCR pairs. False discovery rates were estimated in a later analysis by permuting HLA or CMV assignments 20 times. In a later analysis, co-occurring TCRs were grouped using DBSCAN, with TCRdist sequence similarity added in when clustering inside HLA-allele-positive subsets. Co-occurrence clustering excluded repertoires with fewer than 30,000 or more than 120,000 public chains, plus five with anomalous nucleotide sharing. TCRdb holds this immuneACCESS table with in-frame rearrangements only. Some clones are missing; in checked studies, unresolved V genes explain under half, and the rest has no known cause. V, J and clone size reflect that table, while D and trimming were determined from the DNA. The sample includes a few hundred thousand clones, with 80% observed a single time. The ten largest clones capture about 0.3% of the sample.

Concerning this clone: Its antigen is unknown. Within one base of it there is no much larger clone, and no base qualities were kept.

This clonotype was sampled from a girl aged 2 to 9 in good health and CMV-seronegative. The receptor chain draws on TRBV2 and TRBJ2-1; the D segment could be TRBD2, given 6 matching bases. Specimen: PBMCs. The CDR3 reads CASGFWDFYNEQFF. The DNA is as follows: TGTGCCAGCGGTTTTTGGGACTTTTACAATGAGCAGTTCTTC. The CDR3, completed at both ends by the reference TRBV2 and TRBJ2-1 genes, gives the full variable domain EPEVTQTPSHQVTQMGQEVILRCVPISNHLYFYWYRQILGQKVEFLVSFYNNEISEKSEIFDDQFSVERPDGSNFTLKIRSTKLEDSAMYFCASGFWDFYNEQFFGPGTRLTVL.